This T cell receptor beta chain was profiled in a study of cytomegalovirus exposure and HLA in healthy donors. The PCR contained 60 Vbeta and 13 Jbeta primers. Clones were read by immunoSEQ multiplex PCR, and TCRdb kept only the in-frame ones, dropping some. The sample carries fewer than 150,000 clones, under 80% recorded once. Germline V gene sequence: CDR1 SGHTA, CDR2 FQGNSA. The CDR3 has 14 amino acids. With 6 bases clipped from V and 8 bases from J, the junction kept 10 bases outside the gene matches. The material sequenced was PBMCs. This chain uses TRBV7-2 with TRBJ2-1; 7 bases line up with TRBD1. The sequence derives from a man aged 55-75 years in good health and CMV-seropositive. The CDR3 DNA follows: TGTGCCAGCAGTCCAGACAGGGTCATCGATGAGCAGTTCTTC. It is translated as CASSPDRVIDEQFF.